Sequencing of this TCR beta chain was carried out in a study of shared clonotypes between healthy human individuals. The germline V gene has CDR1 SGHAT and CDR2 FQNNGV. This CDR3 spans 14 amino acids. The V and J ends lost 6 bases and 4 bases, in that order; junction bases with no gene match: 6. Profiling relied on immunoSEQ multiplex PCR, and the TCRdb table lists in-frame clones only, not all of them. The top ten hold under 0.45% of the sample, which has a few million clones, roughly 93% seen once. Sequencing was done on a sample of naive CD4+ T cells from PBMCs. Subset meaning: CD45RA+ positively selected. J is TRBJ2-7 and V is TRBV11-2; 10 positions agree with TRBD1. This sequence originates from a man younger than 30 in good health. Some clones in this sample may be carry-over from other donors' samples. CDR3 in amino acids: CASRIPGQGYEQYF. CDR3 bases: TGTGCCAGCAGAATTCCGGGACAGGGGTACGAGCAGTACTTC. Based on the CDR3 plus reference TRBV11-2 and TRBJ2-7, the full variable domain is EAGVAQSPRYKIIEKRQSVAFWCNPISGHATLYWYQQILGQGPKLLIQFQNNGVVDDSQLPKDRFSAERLKGVDSTLKIQPAKLEDSAVYLCASRIPGQGYEQYFGPGTRLTVT.